Listed here are 2 T cell receptor beta chains from one sample, sequenced in a study of technical replicates of blood from a handful of donors. The repertoire was sequenced with immunoSEQ multiplex PCR; TCRdb's copy has only in-frame clones and lacks some. The repertoire has some 87,000 clones, roughly 96% of them found once; the top ten carry just over 0.3%. Sequencing used T cells isolated from PBMCs. The receptors shown here come from a human donor in good health.

V usage is TRBV28 and J usage is TRBJ2-4; 8 bases fit TRBD1. Germline CDR1 reads MDHEN; CDR2 reads SYDVKM. The CDR3 runs 15 residues. J was trimmed by 6 bases and V by 4 bases; bases with no gene match: 8. CDR3 sequence: CASSSHTGGSNIQYF. CDR3 nucleotides: TGTGCCAGCAGTTCTCACACAGGGGGTTCAAACATTCAGTACTTC.

The genes are TRBV6-1 and TRBJ1-5, with 10 bases that match TRBD1. V trimming: 7 bases; J trimming: 1 base; junction bases outside the gene matches: 4. Germline assignment: CDR1 MNHNS and CDR2 SASEGT. This CDR3 spans 15 amino acids. The CDR3 spells CASTTGGLSNQPQHF. The CDR3 DNA reads TGTGCCAGCACGACAGGGGGCCTCAGCAATCAGCCCCAGCATTTT.